This TCR beta chain was profiled in a study of response to subunit inactivated influenza vaccine. The CDR3 runs to 14 residues. With 5 bases removed from V and 0 bases from J, the gap between germline ends came to 8 bases. CDR1 is KGHDR, CDR2 SFDVKD, per germline. Via MiXCR, TCRdb re-called the RT-PCR reads, giving one row per CDR3 protein. The sample carries 450,000 to 600,000 distinct CDR3 sequences, 6% to 9% recorded once. Study outcomes and limitations: New T cells are recruited in small numbers by each seasonal influenza vaccination, according to the authors' suggestion.

About this clonotype: Its antigen is still unknown.

Specimen: PBMCs from blood, collected 23 months after vaccination. The receptor was isolated from a man aged 45-69 years who received an inactivated influenza vaccine. The chain has TRBV24-1 and TRBJ2-3; D is possibly TRBD1 (5 bases). The CDR3 nucleotides are TGTGCCACCAGTGTAGACAGAAGCACAGATACGCAGTATTTT. Amino acid sequence: CATSVDRSTDTQYF.